This TCR beta chain was recorded in a study of patients and donors after allogeneic stem cell transplantation. Germline lookup yields CDR1 MNHNS and CDR2 SASEGT. This CDR3 contains 15 residues. V gave up 1 base and J gave up 4 bases; unmatched junction bases: 4. TCRdb re-called the RT-PCR reads through MiXCR, storing one row per CDR3 protein. This sample carries about a million distinct CDR3 sequences, more than 15% of them seen once, and the ten largest clones take 5% to 7.5%. The rearrangement uses TRBV6-1 and TRBJ1-5; 7 nucleotides agree with TRBD1. The sequenced material came from blood, either unsorted or a sorted T cell fraction (not recorded which). This TCR derives from a human donor who was either an allogeneic HSCT recipient or a stem cell or donor lymphocyte infusion donor (not recorded which). It is not recorded whose cells these are; they may come from a transplant donor. Here the CDR3 DNA reads TGTGCCAGCAGTGAAGTGGGGACAGTTAATCAGCCCCAGCATTTT. Translation: CASSEVGTVNQPQHF.